A selection of T cell receptor beta chains follows, all from one sample in a study of blood T cells in healthy people across ages. TCRdb passed the 5' RACE reads through MiXCR, listing each CDR3 protein once. The table lists around 500,000 distinct CDR3 sequences, around a quarter of them singletons. The data also belong to a second study, concerning T cells of mothers and their children.

Sequenced material: blood. The receptor set was obtained from a boy between 2 and 15 years old in good health. CDR3s include the opening cysteine and the closing phenylalanine or tryptophan. The D gene is left open where the match is weak. The size entry is marked missing in some rows and otherwise reads once, few, many or a size class.

CDR3nt: TGTGCCAGCAGCCTACTTAGCGGGAGATCTAATGAGCAGTTCTTC
CDR3aa: CASSLLSGRSNEQFF
abundance: few
j_gene: TRBJ2-1
d_gene: TRBD2
v_gene: TRBV7-6

CDR3nt: TGTGCCAGCAGTAGGGACAGCCGCAGTGAAAAACTGTTTTTT
CDR3aa: CASSRDSRSEKLFF
abundance: -
j_gene: TRBJ1-4
d_gene: TRBD1
v_gene: TRBV6-5

CDR3nt: TGTGCCAGCAACAATAGGGACGGCAATGAGCAGTTCTTC
CDR3aa: CASNNRDGNEQFF
abundance: -
j_gene: TRBJ2-1
d_gene: -
v_gene: TRBV7-9

CDR3nt: TGTGCCAGCAGCAAAAAAAAACCGAGGGACTACCGGATCTACAATGAGCAGTTCTTC
CDR3aa: CASSKKKPRDYRIYNEQFF
abundance: few
j_gene: TRBJ2-1
d_gene: -
v_gene: TRBV21-1

CDR3nt: TGTGCCAGCTCACCATGGCCGGGGGAAGAGACCCAGTACTTC
CDR3aa: CASSPWPGEETQYF
abundance: few
j_gene: TRBJ2-5
d_gene: -
v_gene: TRBV18

CDR3nt: TGTGCCAGCAAAGGGGTCGGGGGAGGGGGACCTGAAGCTTTCTTT
CDR3aa: CASKGVGGGGPEAFF
abundance: few
j_gene: TRBJ1-1
d_gene: -
v_gene: TRBV25-1

CDR3nt: TGCAGCGTTCGGGCTCCATCGAGCAATGAGCAGTTCTTC
CDR3aa: CSVRAPSSNEQFF
abundance: few
j_gene: TRBJ2-1
d_gene: -
v_gene: TRBV29-1

CDR3nt: TGTGCCATCAGTGACTATGGCGGAGAGTACGAGCAGTACTTC
CDR3aa: CAISDYGGEYEQYF
abundance: -
j_gene: TRBJ2-7
d_gene: -
v_gene: TRBV10-3

CDR3nt: TGTGCCACCCGGGACAGCTTACAAGAGACCCAGTACTTC
CDR3aa: CATRDSLQETQYF
abundance: many
j_gene: TRBJ2-5
d_gene: TRBD1
v_gene: TRBV10-3

CDR3nt: TGTGCTAGTGGTTTGATTGGACTAGCGGTTAATGAGCAGTTCTTC
CDR3aa: CASGLIGLAVNEQFF
abundance: -
j_gene: TRBJ2-1
d_gene: TRBD2
v_gene: TRBV12-5

CDR3nt: TGTGCCTGGAGAGGGGCGGGTTGGAGCACTGAAGCTTTCTTT
CDR3aa: CAWRGAGWSTEAFF
abundance: -
j_gene: TRBJ1-1
d_gene: -
v_gene: TRBV30

CDR3nt: TGCAGTGCTAGGGGTCAGGCGGGGGAAAAACTGTTTTTT
CDR3aa: CSARGQAGEKLFF
abundance: few
j_gene: TRBJ1-4
d_gene: -
v_gene: TRBV20-1

CDR3nt: TGTGCCAGCTCACGACGAAGCGGGGCATCCACAGATACGCAGTATTTT
CDR3aa: CASSRRSGASTDTQYF
abundance: -
j_gene: TRBJ2-3
d_gene: TRBD2
v_gene: TRBV18

CDR3nt: TGTGCCAGCAGCTTAAACCTTATTGGGTTTGGGGAAAAACTGTTTTTT
CDR3aa: CASSLNLIGFGEKLFF
abundance: many
j_gene: TRBJ1-4
d_gene: -
v_gene: TRBV7-2

CDR3nt: TGCGCCAGCAGCGGGAGGACTAGCACAGATACGCAGTATTTT
CDR3aa: CASSGRTSTDTQYF
abundance: -
j_gene: TRBJ2-3
d_gene: -
v_gene: TRBV5-1

CDR3nt: TGTGCCAGCAACTTACTAGGGGGCGCATATAATTCACCCCTCCACTTT
CDR3aa: CASNLLGGAYNSPLHF
abundance: -
j_gene: TRBJ1-6
d_gene: TRBD1
v_gene: TRBV7-2

CDR3nt: TGTGCCACCAGCGGAGATCTTGGACCGCTGTATAATTCACCCCTCCACTTT
CDR3aa: CATSGDLGPLYNSPLHF
abundance: few
j_gene: TRBJ1-6
d_gene: -
v_gene: TRBV15

CDR3nt: TGTGCCAGCAGCCGGACAGGGTCAAACACCGGGGAGCTGTTTTTT
CDR3aa: CASSRTGSNTGELFF
abundance: few
j_gene: TRBJ2-2
d_gene: TRBD1
v_gene: TRBV3-1

CDR3nt: TGTGCCAGCAGCTTAGAGGGGACCCCCCAAGGGTTTACCACAGGGGAAAACAATGAGCAGTTCTTC
CDR3aa: CASSLEGTPQGFTTGENNEQFF
abundance: few
j_gene: TRBJ2-1
d_gene: TRBD1
v_gene: TRBV11-2

CDR3nt: TGTGCCAGCAGCTTAGACGGTCCTGGGACCCCATTCGAGCAGTTCTTC
CDR3aa: CASSLDGPGTPFEQFF
abundance: -
j_gene: TRBJ2-1
d_gene: -
v_gene: TRBV11-2

CDR3nt: TGTGCCAGCAGCTTCGGACCCGATAGCAATCAGCCCCAGCATTTT
CDR3aa: CASSFGPDSNQPQHF
abundance: -
j_gene: TRBJ1-5
d_gene: -
v_gene: TRBV7-2

CDR3nt: TGTGCCAGCAGCACCTGGACCGGGGGGGGGCAGTTCTTC
CDR3aa: CASSTWTGGGQFF
abundance: -
j_gene: TRBJ2-1
d_gene: TRBD2
v_gene: TRBV5-5